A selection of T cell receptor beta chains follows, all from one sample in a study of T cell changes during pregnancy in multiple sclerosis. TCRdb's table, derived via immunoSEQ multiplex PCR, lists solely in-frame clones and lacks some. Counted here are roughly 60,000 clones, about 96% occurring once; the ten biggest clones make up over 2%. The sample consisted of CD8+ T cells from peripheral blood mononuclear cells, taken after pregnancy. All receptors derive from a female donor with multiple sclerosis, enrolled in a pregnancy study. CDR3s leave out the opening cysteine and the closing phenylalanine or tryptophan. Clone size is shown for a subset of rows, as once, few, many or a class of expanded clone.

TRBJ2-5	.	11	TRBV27	ASSLSSSGAQY
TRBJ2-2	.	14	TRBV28	ASSLSGGANTGELF
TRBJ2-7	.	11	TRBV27	ASSLGREYEQY
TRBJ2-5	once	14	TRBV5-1	ASSPTSGRAVETQY
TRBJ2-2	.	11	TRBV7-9	ASSGTTTGELF
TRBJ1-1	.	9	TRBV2	ASSRPVEAF
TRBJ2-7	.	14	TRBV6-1	ASSETSGPLAYEQY
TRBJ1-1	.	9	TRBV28	ASSRETEAF
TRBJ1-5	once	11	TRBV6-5	ASRLSGNQPQH
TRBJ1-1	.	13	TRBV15	ATSRVPGGMTEAF
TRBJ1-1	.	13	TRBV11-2	ASSLITGTDTEAF
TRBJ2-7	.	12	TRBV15	AISLRDSSYEQY
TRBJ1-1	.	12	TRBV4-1	ASSPRQDNTEAF
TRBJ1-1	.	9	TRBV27	ATQGASEAF
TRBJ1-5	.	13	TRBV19	ASTSTGLSNQPQH
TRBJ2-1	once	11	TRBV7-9	ASSSGLNNEQF
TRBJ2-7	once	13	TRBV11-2	ASSYSGTGKNEQY
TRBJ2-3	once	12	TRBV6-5	ASSPVTSSDTQY
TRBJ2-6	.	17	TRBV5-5	ASSLAGGGGFSGANVLT
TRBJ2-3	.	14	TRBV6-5	ASSYSPSGRTDTQY
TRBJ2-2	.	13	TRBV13	ASSLEGLAAGELF
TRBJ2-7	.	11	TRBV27	ASSIAAATEQY
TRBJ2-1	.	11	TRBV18	ASRDFTDNEQF
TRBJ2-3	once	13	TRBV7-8	ASSLQAGGRDTQY
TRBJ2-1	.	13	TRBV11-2	ASSSDRISYNEQF
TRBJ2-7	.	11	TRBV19	ASSIGQAYEQY
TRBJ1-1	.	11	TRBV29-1	SVGGQMNTEAF
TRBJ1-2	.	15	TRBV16	ASSQPGQGEPNYGYT
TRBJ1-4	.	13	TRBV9	ASSVAGQVNEKLF
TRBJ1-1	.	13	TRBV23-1	ASSHIRRPNTEAF
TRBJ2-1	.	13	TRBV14	ASSQGFSGGNEQF
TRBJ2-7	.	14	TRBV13	ASSLYRTGEAYEQY
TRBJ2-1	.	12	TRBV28	ASSLLAVYNEQF
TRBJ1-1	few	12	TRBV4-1	ASSQEGGDVEAF
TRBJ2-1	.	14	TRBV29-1	SVGILAGESYNEQF
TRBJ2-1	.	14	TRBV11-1	ASRESRTPSYNEQF
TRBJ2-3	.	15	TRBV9	ASSSPMTGADEDTQY
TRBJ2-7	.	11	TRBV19	ASRAGQAYEQY
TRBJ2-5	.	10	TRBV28	ASSWRQETQY
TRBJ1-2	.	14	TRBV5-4	ASSRPGTGPDYGYT
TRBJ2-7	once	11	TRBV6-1	ASKAGVSYEQY
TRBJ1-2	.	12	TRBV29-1	SVEEQGAGYGYT
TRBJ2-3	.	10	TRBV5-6	ASSPEADTQY
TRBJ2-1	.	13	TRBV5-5	ASSFGSGGGNEQF
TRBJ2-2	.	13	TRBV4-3	ASSQETSGSGELF
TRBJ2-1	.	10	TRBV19	ASREGNNEQF
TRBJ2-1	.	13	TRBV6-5	ASSYGGGSGNEQF
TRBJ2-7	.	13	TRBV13	ASSSTGTRFYEQY
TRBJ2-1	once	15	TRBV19	ASSIERRAGDRDEQF
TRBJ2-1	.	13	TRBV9	ASSVDGNSYNEQF
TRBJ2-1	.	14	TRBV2	ASSETGTGGGNEQF